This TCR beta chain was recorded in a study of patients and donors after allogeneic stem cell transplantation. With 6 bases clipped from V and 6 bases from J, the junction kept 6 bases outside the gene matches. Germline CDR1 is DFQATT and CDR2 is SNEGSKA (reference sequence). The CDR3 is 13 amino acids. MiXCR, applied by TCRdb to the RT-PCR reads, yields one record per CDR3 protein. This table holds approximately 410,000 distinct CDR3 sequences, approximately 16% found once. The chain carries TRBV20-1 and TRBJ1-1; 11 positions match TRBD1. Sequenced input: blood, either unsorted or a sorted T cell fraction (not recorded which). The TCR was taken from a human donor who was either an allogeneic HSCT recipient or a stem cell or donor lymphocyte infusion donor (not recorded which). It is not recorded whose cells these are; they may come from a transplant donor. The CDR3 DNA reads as TGCAGTGCCAGGGACAGGGGGAGGGCTGAAGCTTTCTTT. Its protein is CSARDRGRAEAFF.